This TCR beta chain was sequenced during a study of blood T cells in healthy people across ages. The study, taken as a whole, reports: More naive CD4+ cells and higher diversity were found in long-lived than in aged donors. Strongly correlated with naive T cell percentage was TCR beta diversity.

This clonotype turned up a few times. As yet, its antigen is unknown. V lost 7 bases and J lost 7; bases outside the gene matches: 9. There are 12 residues in the CDR3. Germline loops: CDR1 SQVTM, CDR2 ANQGSEA. The second PCR ran roughly 7 to 12 cycles with a sample-barcoded 5' primer and J-beta primers. TCRdb ran MiXCR on the 5' RACE reads and lists one entry per CDR3 protein. The repertoire includes 910,000 or so distinct CDR3 sequences, roughly 51% of them detected once, and about a fifth sits in the top ten. Isolated per sample were at least 7 million PBMCs. This chain links TRBV29-1 with TRBJ2-7, with 8 positions matching TRBD2. Specimen: blood. The sequence derives from an older woman in good health. As DNA, the CDR3 is TGCAGCGCAGCCGGCGGGAGGTGGGAGCAGTACTTC. Protein product: CSAAGGRWEQYF.